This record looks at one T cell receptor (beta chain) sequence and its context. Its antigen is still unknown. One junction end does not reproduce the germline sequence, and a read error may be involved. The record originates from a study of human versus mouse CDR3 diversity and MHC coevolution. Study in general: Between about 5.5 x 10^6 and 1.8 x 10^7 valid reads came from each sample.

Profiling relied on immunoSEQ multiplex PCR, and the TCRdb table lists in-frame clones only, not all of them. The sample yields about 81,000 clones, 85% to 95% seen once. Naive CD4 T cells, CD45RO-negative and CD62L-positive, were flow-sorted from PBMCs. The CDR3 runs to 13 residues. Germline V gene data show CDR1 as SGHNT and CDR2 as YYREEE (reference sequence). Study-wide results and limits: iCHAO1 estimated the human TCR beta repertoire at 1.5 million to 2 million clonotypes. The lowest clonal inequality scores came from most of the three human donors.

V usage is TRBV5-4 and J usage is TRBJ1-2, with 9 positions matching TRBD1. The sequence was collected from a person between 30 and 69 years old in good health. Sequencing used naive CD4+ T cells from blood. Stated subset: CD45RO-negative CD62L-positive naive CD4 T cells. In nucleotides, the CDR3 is TGTGCCAGCGGGGGACAGGGCCTGGGTGGCCACACCTTC. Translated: CASGGQGLGGHTF. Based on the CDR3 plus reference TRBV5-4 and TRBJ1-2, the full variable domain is ETGVTQSPTHLIKTRGQQVTLRCSSQSGHNTVSWYQQALGQGPQFIFQYYREEENGRGNFPPRFSGLQFPNYSSELNVNALELDDSALYLCASGGQGLGGHTFGSGTRLTVV.